The 11 T cell receptor beta chains given below trace back to one sample, sequenced in a study of shared clonotypes between healthy human individuals. TCRdb keeps only in-frame clones here, not all; method: immunoSEQ multiplex PCR. Of 1 million to 1.2 million clones listed, approximately 80% are singletons. The sample was memory CD4+ T cells from PBMCs. Subset described: CD45RA-negative fraction. All receptors derive from a man younger than 35 in good health. Some clones in this sample may be carry-over from other donors' samples.

This sequence joins TRBV4-1 and TRBJ1-3; possibly TRBD1 for D (6 bases). V was shortened by 1 base and J by 8 bases, with 15 bases between the two germline ends. CDR3 length: 15 amino acids. In germline, CDR1 is MGHRA, CDR2 YSYEKL. CDR3 residues: CASSQATGRQYTIYF. The CDR3 DNA sequence: TGCGCCAGCAGCCAAGCTACAGGGAGGCAGTACACCATATATTTT.

The V gene is TRBV10-3, the J gene TRBJ2-5; D call uncertain. This CDR3 contains 13 residues. Trimming took 6 bases from V and 5 from J, leaving 13 bases between them. The germline V gene has CDR1 ENHRY and CDR2 SYGVKD. Here the CDR3 DNA reads TGTGCCATCAGCGCCGACCCGACGGAGACCCAGTACTTC. Its protein product is CAISADPTETQYF.

The chain links TRBV10-3 to TRBJ2-1; D could derive from TRBD1 or TRBD2 (5 bases each). The germline V and J ends were trimmed by 6 bases and 3 bases, with 12 bases remaining between them. This CDR3 comprises 14 residues. Germline V CDR1 and CDR2: ENHRY, SYGVKD. DNA for the CDR3: TGTGCCATCAGCTTACGGGACGACTACAATGAGCAGTTCTTC. This codes for CAISLRDDYNEQFF.

The chain has TRBV7-2 and TRBJ1-2, with unresolved D. CDR3 length equals 13 residues. V shed 1 base and J shed 5 bases, with 8 bases lying between them. CDR1 and CDR2 from the germline V gene are SGHTA and FQGNSA. CDR3 sequence reads: CASSLGQLYGYTF. As DNA, the CDR3 is TGTGCCAGCAGCTTAGGGCAGTTGTATGGCTACACCTTC.

This clone was found a few times. The V and J genes are TRBV7-9 and TRBJ2-7; 8 positions agree with TRBD2. CDR3 size: 13 residues. The germline gives CDR1 SEHNR, CDR2 FQNEAQ (reference sequence). V gave up 7 bases and J gave up 4 bases; unmatched junction bases: 6. The DNA of the CDR3 is TGTGCCAGCACCCAGCGGGAGCTGTACGAGCAGTACTTC. Its translation: CASTQRELYEQYF.

J is TRBJ2-7 and V is TRBV9; D call uncertain. The ends were cut back, 4 bases at V and 5 bases at J, with 22 bases in the middle. The CDR3 totals 16 residues. CDR1 SGDLS and CDR2 YYNGEE come from the germline V gene. CDR3 sequence (DNA): TGTGCCAGCAGCCGTGAACCTATGGGGATCGCCGACGAGCAGTACTTC. Protein sequence: CASSREPMGIADEQYF. The full variable domain, with the rest looked up from reference TRBV9 and TRBJ2-7, is DSGVTQTPKHLITATGQRVTLRCSPRSGDLSVYWYQQSLDQGLQFLIQYYNGEERAKGNILERFSAQQFPDLHSELNLSSLELGDSALYFCASSREPMGIADEQYFGPGTRLTVT.

The V gene is TRBV30, the J gene TRBJ1-4; TRBD1 matches at 9 bases. The CDR3 totals 14 residues. V was pared by 2 bases and J by 5 bases, with 3 bases of the junction left unmatched. Germline assignment: CDR1 GTSNPN and CDR2 SVGIG (reference sequence). The CDR3 region is CAWSRGTGNEKLFF. The CDR3, as DNA: TGTGCCTGGAGTCGCGGGACAGGGAATGAAAAACTGTTTTTT.

The V and J genes are TRBV4-2 and TRBJ1-5; weak D call: TRBD1 (6 bases). V was cut by 2 bases and J by 4 bases, with 9 bases left in between. Germline values: CDR1 LGHNA, CDR2 YNFKEQ. The CDR3 spans 14 residues. CDR3 DNA: TGTGCCAGCAGCCAAACCAGGGGAAATCAGCCCCAGCATTTT. This codes for CASSQTRGNQPQHF.

This clone was counted a few times. Other nucleotide sequences in the sample specify the same CDR3. The genes are TRBV5-1 and TRBJ1-3; D is uncertain. This CDR3 is 13 amino acids long. Germline values: CDR1 SGHRS, CDR2 YFSETQ. V lost 5 bases, J lost 0 bases, and 6 bases lay in between. CDR3 region: CASSRVSGNTIYF. CDR3 in DNA: TGCGCCAGCAGTAGGGTCTCTGGAAACACCATATATTTT.

This chain uses TRBV5-4 with TRBJ2-1; D may be TRBD2 (5 bases). The CDR3 is 15 residues long. The ends were cut back, 5 bases at V and 0 bases at J, with 12 bases in the middle. The germline CDR1 and CDR2 sequences are SGHNT and YYREEE (reference sequence). The CDR3 reads CASRFSVSSYNEQFF. The CDR3, as DNA: TGTGCCAGCAGATTTAGCGTTAGCTCCTACAATGAGCAGTTCTTC. Filled out from reference TRBV5-4 and TRBJ2-1, the complete variable domain reads ETGVTQSPTHLIKTRGQQVTLRCSSQSGHNTVSWYQQALGQGPQFIFQYYREEENGRGNFPPRFSGLQFPNYSSELNVNALELDDSALYLCASRFSVSSYNEQFFGPGTRLTVL.

As to this clone: Only one base separates this from a far larger clonotype, so it likely reflects a read error. This sequence joins TRBV7-9 and TRBJ1-1, with D uncertain. Germline V gives CDR1 SEHNR, CDR2 FQNEAQ (reference sequence). This CDR3 is 12 amino acids long. This CDR3 is CAGSLMNTEAFF. As DNA, the CDR3 is TGTGCCGGCAGCTTAATGAACACTGAAGCTTTCTTT.